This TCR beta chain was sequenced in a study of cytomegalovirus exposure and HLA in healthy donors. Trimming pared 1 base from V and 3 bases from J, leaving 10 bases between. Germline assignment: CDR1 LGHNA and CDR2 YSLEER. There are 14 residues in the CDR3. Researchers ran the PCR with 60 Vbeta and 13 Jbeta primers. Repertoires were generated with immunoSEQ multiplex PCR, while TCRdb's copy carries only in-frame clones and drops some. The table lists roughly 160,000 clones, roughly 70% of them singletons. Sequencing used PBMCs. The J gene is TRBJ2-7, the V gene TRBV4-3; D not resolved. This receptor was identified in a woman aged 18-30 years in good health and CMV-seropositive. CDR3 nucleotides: TGCGCCAGCAGCCAAGGGGCTACCTTCTACGAGCAGTACTTC. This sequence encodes CASSQGATFYEQYF.